This T cell receptor (beta chain) appears in the sequencing data of a study of metastatic and nonmetastatic thyroid tumors. Overall study context: Both malignant and benign thyroid patients supplied peripheral blood and tumor or nodule tissue samples, across which the repertoires of these patients were then compared.

General study points: Significantly higher TCR beta diversity was reportedly seen in malignant thyroid tumors than benign nodules, in blood and tumor.

Before thyroid surgery, none of the patients had received any treatment. Methods used by the authors: Across clinicopathological groups, CDR3 differences served as the basis for building a distant-metastasis classifier for papillary thyroid cancer. Using MiXCR, TCRdb re-called clones from the PCR reads. TCRdb assigned the V and J calls; the authors' analysis was not used. The sample shows more than 85,000 clones, 8.6% of them seen only once. As for this clone: Its target is not known.

The germline V gene has CDR1 DFQATT and CDR2 SNEGSKA (reference sequence). The CDR3 totals 18 residues. Trimming removed 3 bases from V and 5 bases from J; junction bases left unmatched: 16. V gene TRBV20-1 combines with J gene TRBJ2-3, with TRBD2 matching over 11 bases. Material: blood. The receptor comes from a female donor with papillary thyroid cancer or a benign thyroid nodule (not recorded which). Some clones in this sample may be carry-over from other donors' samples. The CDR3 region is CSASRLAGWRGAGDTQYF. In nucleotides, the CDR3 is TGCAGTGCTAGCCGACTAGCGGGGTGGCGGGGGGCCGGAGATACGCAGTATTTT.